This T cell receptor beta chain stems from a study of T cells after yellow fever vaccination. In the study overall: Those fractions that held only low numbers of cells were prepared using the SMART-Seq v4 Ultra Low Input RNA kit.

Germline CDR1 reads MNHEY; CDR2 reads SVGAGI. J was trimmed by 6 bases and V by 2 bases; bases with no gene match: 21. This CDR3 comprises 19 residues. This clonotype has just a few counts. Its target is unknown. General observations from the study: Weaker, the secondary response had a peak occurring faster, on day 5 versus 15. Repertoires sorted by FACS could include abundant clonotypes that are contaminants from the bulk population. Researchers noted that a small share of clonotypes showed up in both CD4 and CD8 compartments.

TCRdb re-derived calls from the 5' RACE reads in MiXCR, one entry per CDR3 protein. This sample yields about 350,000 distinct CDR3 sequences, of which 8% to 9.5% are seen a single time; roughly a sixth belongs to the top ten. This TCR was recovered from a man between 18 and 35 years old who received the YFV17D yellow fever vaccine. The chain couples TRBV6-5 to TRBJ2-7; 8 bases line up with TRBD2. Source: PBMCs, taken 45 days after the first yellow fever vaccination. The CDR3 bases are TGTGCCAGCAGTTACGTCTCAGCGGCTAGCGGGCTGAAGGGGAGCGAGCAGTACGTC. It specifies CASSYVSAASGLKGSEQYV.